The clone carrying this TCR beta chain was detected ten times or more. Germline trimming cut 4 bases from V and 5 bases from J; bases unmatched to any gene: 7. The CDR3 extends over 14 amino acids. Germline V lookup: CDR1 SGHRS, CDR2 YFSETQ. MiXCR, run by TCRdb on the 5' RACE reads, gives a single entry per CDR3 protein. The table has about 690,000 distinct CDR3 sequences, around 20% seen once. The data belong to a study of identical twins. A further study also used this sample, focusing on T cells expressing NK-cell markers.

The sequence derives from a woman aged 18-29 years in good health. Sequencing was carried out using PBMCs. The V and J genes are TRBV5-1 and TRBJ2-7; TRBD1 matches at 9 bases. The CDR3 loop is CASSLGQGKDEQYF. In DNA, the CDR3 is TGCGCCAGCAGCCTGGGACAGGGAAAGGACGAGCAGTACTTC.